The 29 T cell receptor beta chains given below trace back to one sample, sequenced in a study of blood T cell repertoires in COVID-19. Assay used: immunoSEQ multiplex PCR; TCRdb lists only in-frame clones, some missing. Among around 190,000 clones listed, around 76% were seen once. The sample was PBMCs or T cells enriched from blood (not recorded which). Source of these receptors: a woman between 50 and 59 years old with acute COVID-19.

This clone was detected only a few times. The rearrangement links TRBV28 to TRBJ1-6; the D gene is possibly TRBD1 (5 bases). Trimming cost V 2 bases and J 7 bases, with 12 bases left between them. CDR3 size: 15 residues. Germline-derived CDR1 and CDR2 are MDHEN and SYDVKM. The CDR3 region is CASSLDGGVNSPLHF. The CDR3 nucleotides are TGTGCCAGCAGTTTAGACGGGGGGGTGAATTCACCCCTCCACTTT.

The chain is built from TRBV5-1 and TRBJ1-4; 7 nucleotides match TRBD1. This CDR3 spans 14 amino acids. Trimming cost V 3 bases and J 5 bases; bases outside gene matches: 4. The germline V gene encodes CDR1 SGHRS and CDR2 YFSETQ. CDR3: CASSSQGWNEKLFF. CDR3 DNA sequence: TGCGCCAGCAGCTCACAGGGGTGGAATGAAAAACTGTTTTTT.

The rearrangement joins TRBV21-1 to TRBJ1-4; the listed D gene, TRBD1, was not tested against the DNA. TRBV21-1 constitutes a pseudogene. The CDR3 totals 13 residues. The CDR3 protein is CASSPRVGEKLFF. The CDR3 nucleotides read TGTGCCAGCAGTCCCAGGGTGGGTGAAAAACTGTTTTTT.

The chain has TRBV7-9 and TRBJ1-2; TRBD1 matches 7 bases. The V and J ends lost 1 base and 7 bases, in that order; junction bases with no gene match: 9. Germline lookup yields CDR1 SEHNR and CDR2 FQNEAQ (reference sequence). CDR3 length: 15 amino acids. The CDR3 coding sequence is TGTGCCAGCAGCTTAGGAAGGGGGCGCGTCTTTGGCTACACCTTC. Residues: CASSLGRGRVFGYTF. Variable domain in full (rest from reference TRBV7-9 and TRBJ1-2): DTGVSQNPRHKITKRGQNVTFRCDPISEHNRLYWYRQTLGQGPEFLTYFQNEAQLEKSRLLSDRFSAERPKGSFSTLEIQRTEQGDSAMYLCASSLGRGRVFGYTFGSGTRLTVV.

The chain links TRBV30 to TRBJ2-5; a possible D gene is TRBD1 (6 bases). The CDR3 is 13 residues long. Germline CDR1 is GTSNPN and CDR2 is SVGIG (reference sequence). V lost 2 bases and J 4 bases, leaving 11 bases between the germline ends. CDR3 loop: CAWSLKGGETQYF. The CDR3 DNA reads TGTGCCTGGAGTCTAAAAGGGGGAGAGACCCAGTACTTC.

The chain carries TRBV7-2 and TRBJ2-1, with D tentatively TRBD2 (5 bases). V lost 0 bases and J lost 8, with 14 bases in between. The CDR3 runs to 15 residues. Germline assignment: CDR1 SGHTA and CDR2 FQGNSA. CDR3 nucleotides: TGTGCCAGCAGCTTAGCTCAAGGAGGAGTACATGAGCAGTTCTTC. It translates to CASSLAQGGVHEQFF.

The genes are TRBV7-9 and TRBJ2-7; no reliable D call. Trimming removed 3 bases at V and 3 bases at J, with 6 bases between. The germline V gene encodes CDR1 SEHNR and CDR2 FQNEAQ (reference sequence). The CDR3 length is 12 residues. The CDR3 loop reads CASSFAHYEQYV. DNA of the CDR3: TGTGCCAGCAGCTTTGCGCACTACGAGCAGTACGTC.

This clone was seen more than once but under ten times. This chain uses TRBV5-3 with TRBJ1-4; 7 nucleotides agree with TRBD1. TRBV5-3 is an ORF for which the function is uncertain. With V trimmed by 4 bases and J by 5 bases, 8 bases remained unmatched. This CDR3 comprises 15 residues. The CDR3 loop reads CARSMGWTGNEKLFF. The CDR3, as DNA: TGTGCCAGAAGCATGGGATGGACAGGAAATGAAAAACTGTTTTTT.

Many counts were recorded for this clone. This sequence joins TRBV27 and TRBJ2-7; 11 positions agree with TRBD2. The CDR3 extends over 15 amino acids. CDR1 is MNHEY, CDR2 SMNVEV, per germline (reference sequence). The CDR3 sequence is CASSTLAGESCEQYV. The DNA of the CDR3 is TGTGCCAGCAGTACACTAGCGGGGGAGTCCTGCGAGCAGTACGTC.

This sequence joins TRBV19 and TRBJ2-3; a possible D gene is TRBD2 (6 bases). The CDR3 totals 15 residues. The germline gives CDR1 LNHDA, CDR2 SQIVND (reference sequence). The ends were cut back, 7 bases at V and 2 bases at J, with 16 bases in the middle. The CDR3 here is CASKGGGRNTDTQYF. The CDR3 nucleotides read TGTGCCAGTAAAGGTGGGGGGAGAAACACAGATACGCAGTATTTT. Looking up the rest from reference TRBV19 and TRBJ2-3 gives the full variable domain: DGGITQSPKYLFRKEGQNVTLSCEQNLNHDAMYWYRQDPGQGLRLIYYSQIVNDFQKGDIAEGYSVSREKKESFPLTVTSAQKNPTAFYLCASKGGGRNTDTQYFGPGTRLTVL.

The V and J genes are TRBV6-5 and TRBJ1-2, with D hard to call. V dropped 10 bases and J dropped 1 base, with 13 bases sitting between them. Per germline, CDR1 MNHEY and CDR2 SVGAGI. The length of the CDR3 is 13 residues. CDR3 nucleotide sequence: TGTGCCATCACTCTACCTCTTAACTATGGCTACACCTTC. Translating gives CAITLPLNYGYTF.

This clone was recorded a few times. V usage is TRBV4-3 and J usage is TRBJ1-3; tentatively, D is TRBD1 (6 bases). This CDR3 has 20 residues. Germline CDR1 is LGHNA and CDR2 is YSLEER. V was clipped by 2 bases and J by 6 bases, with 29 bases between them. The CDR3 loop reads CASSQHRIQTGRATTNTIYF. CDR3 bases: TGCGCCAGCAGCCAACACCGGATTCAGACAGGACGCGCCACAACAAACACCATATATTTT.

J is TRBJ1-1 and V is TRBV6-1; 7 bases fit TRBD1. Germline loops: CDR1 MNHNS, CDR2 SASEGT. V trimming: 3 bases; J trimming: 1 base; junction bases outside the gene matches: 5. The CDR3 extends over 15 amino acids. The DNA for the CDR3 is TGTGCCAGCAGTGAGAACAGGGGACAGAACACTGAAGCTTTCTTT. Protein: CASSENRGQNTEAFF.

The chain recombines TRBV2 with TRBJ2-5, with 8 bases aligning to TRBD1. Germline V gene data show CDR1 as SNHLY and CDR2 as FYNNEI. Trimming took 4 bases from V and 2 from J; bases not matched to a gene: 6. This CDR3 contains 15 residues. The CDR3: CASSGRTGRQETQYF. Written as DNA, the CDR3 is TGTGCCAGCAGTGGAAGGACAGGGCGGCAAGAGACCCAGTACTTC.

As regards this clone: The limits of the CDR3 on the DNA are not certain, so only TCRdb's listed CDR3 is given. J is TRBJ1-5 and V is TRBV12-1; the table's D call, TRBD1, has no DNA check behind it. TRBV12-1 is an annotated pseudogene. The CDR3 sequence runs 14 residues, both termini included. The CDR3 sequence: CASSFGRGNQPQHF.

The V gene is TRBV5-1, the J gene TRBJ2-3; TRBD2 matches 10 bases. J lost 0 bases, V lost 1 base, and 14 bases had no gene match. The CDR3 extends over 20 amino acids. Germline V CDR1 and CDR2: SGHRS, YFSETQ. The CDR3: CASSLTAPGAGGYSTDTQYF. The CDR3 nucleotides read TGCGCCAGCAGCTTGACGGCACCCGGAGCGGGGGGGTATAGCACAGATACGCAGTATTTT.

J is TRBJ2-1 and V is TRBV19, with a possible D match to TRBD1 (6 bases). This CDR3 comprises 15 residues. V was trimmed by 0 bases and J by 7 bases, leaving 13 bases between them. CDR1 is LNHDA and CDR2 is SQIVND in the germline V gene (reference sequence). The CDR3 DNA reads as TGTGCCAGTAGTATAGATCGTTTAGGGGGTAATGAGCAGTTCTTC. Translating it yields CASSIDRLGGNEQFF. The entire variable domain, with the rest obtained from reference TRBV19 and TRBJ2-1, is as follows: DGGITQSPKYLFRKEGQNVTLSCEQNLNHDAMYWYRQDPGQGLRLIYYSQIVNDFQKGDIAEGYSVSREKKESFPLTVTSAQKNPTAFYLCASSIDRLGGNEQFFGPGTRLTVL.

The rearrangement links TRBV5-5 to TRBJ1-2; D is perhaps TRBD1 (6 bases). The CDR3 has 14 amino acids. Germline V gene data show CDR1 as SGHKS and CDR2 as YYEKEE (reference sequence). V lost 1 base and J lost 2, with 9 bases in between. The CDR3 loop reads CASSLQDRNYGYTF. The CDR3 DNA reads as TGTGCCAGCAGCTTGCAGGACAGAAACTATGGCTACACCTTC.

This clone has more than one count but fewer than ten. The genes are TRBV27 and TRBJ2-1; possible D gene TRBD2, 6 bases. V shed 3 bases and J shed 6 bases, with 12 bases lying between them. The CDR3 length is 14 residues. CDR1 MNHEY and CDR2 SMNVEV come from the germline V gene (reference sequence). The CDR3 protein is CASSLQGLGNEQFF. The CDR3 DNA reads as TGTGCCAGCAGTTTGCAGGGACTGGGCAATGAGCAGTTCTTC.

V is TRBV25-1 and J is TRBJ1-4, with 7 bases matching TRBD1. The CDR3 sequence is 14 residues long. CDR1 is MGHDK and CDR2 is SYGVNS in the germline V gene. The V and J ends lost 10 bases and 7 bases, in that order; junction bases with no gene match: 12. CDR3 amino acids: CATAGQADPEKLFF. CDR3 in DNA: TGTGCCACCGCCGGACAGGCGGACCCTGAAAAACTGTTTTTT.

The chain joins TRBV4-3 to TRBJ2-3, with TRBD2 matching over 7 bases. This CDR3 is built from 16 residues. Germline lookup yields CDR1 LGHNA and CDR2 YSLEER. Losses at the gene ends were 1 base for V and 2 bases for J; bases not matched to a gene: 6. In nucleotides, the CDR3 is TGCGCCAGCAGCCAAGGGACGGGGGGAATCACAGATACGCAGTATTTT. This translates into CASSQGTGGITDTQYF.

The chain combines TRBV3-1 (or the pseudogene TRBV3-2) with TRBJ1-5, with D uncertain. The CDR3 is made up of 15 amino acids. Germline assignment: CDR1 LGHDT and CDR2 YNNKEL (reference sequence). Trimming removed 0 bases from V and 3 bases from J, with 9 bases in between. CDR3 bases: TGTGCCAGCAGCCAAGATTACAGCCTCAATCAGCCCCAGCATTTT. It yields the protein CASSQDYSLNQPQHF.

The table lists this clone with a few counts. The chain uses TRBV3-1 (or the pseudogene TRBV3-2) and TRBJ1-5; D possibly corresponds to TRBD1 (6 bases). Trimming took off 0 bases at V and 6 bases at J, with 12 bases between the two ends. Germline lookup yields CDR1 LGHDT and CDR2 YNNKEL (reference sequence). The CDR3 totals 15 residues. The CDR3 DNA reads TGTGCCAGCAGCCAAGATGGAACAGGGAGTCAGCCCCAGCATTTT. Translation gives CASSQDGTGSQPQHF.

Only a few counts were recorded for this clone. The chain links TRBV7-6 to TRBJ1-1, with D unresolved. Germline loops: CDR1 SGHVS, CDR2 FNYEAQ. V dropped 3 bases and J dropped 1 base, with 6 bases sitting between them. The CDR3 has 13 residues. The CDR3 nucleotides read TGTGCCAGCAGCTTTAGCAGGAACACTGAAGCTTTCTTT. Translation gives CASSFSRNTEAFF.

The chain uses TRBV7-9 and TRBJ1-1, with TRBD1 matching over 8 bases. CDR1 and CDR2 (germline): SEHNR, FQNEAQ (reference sequence). V gave up 3 bases and J gave up 5 bases; unmatched junction bases: 5. The CDR3 runs to 14 residues. The DNA for the CDR3 is TGTGCCAGCAGCTTCGCAGGGGGCGGAACTGAAGCTTTCTTT. It encodes CASSFAGGGTEAFF.

The chain has TRBV27 and TRBJ2-2, with a possible D match to TRBD1 (5 bases). Per germline, CDR1 MNHEY and CDR2 SMNVEV (reference sequence). The CDR3 contains 14 residues. V lost 7 bases and J 0 bases, leaving 9 bases between the germline ends. Here the CDR3 reads CASKTASNTGELFF. CDR3 nucleotide sequence: TGTGCCAGCAAGACAGCCTCGAACACCGGGGAGCTGTTTTTT.

This chain joins TRBV14 and TRBJ1-1; a weak D match, TRBD1 (5 bases). V gave up 4 bases and J gave up 8 bases, with 20 bases separating them. The CDR3 contains 15 residues. In germline, CDR1 is SGHDN, CDR2 FVKESK. For the CDR3, the DNA is TGTGCCAGCAGCCCCCCCGGCAGGGTGTATAGGGAAGCTTTCTTT. Protein product: CASSPPGRVYREAFF.

The rearrangement links TRBV6-5 to TRBJ1-3; no clear D. Trimming removed 0 bases from V and 3 bases from J, with 6 bases in between. This CDR3 comprises 14 residues. From germline, CDR1 is MNHEY and CDR2 SVGAGI. The chain's CDR3 is CASSYSQFGNTIYF. The CDR3 nucleotides are TGTGCCAGCAGTTACTCCCAGTTTGGAAACACCATATATTTT.

The chain recombines TRBV28 with TRBJ1-2; 8 positions agree with TRBD1. The CDR3 sequence is 15 residues long. V was clipped by 6 bases and J by 2 bases; unmatched bases: 8. CDR1 is MDHEN, CDR2 SYDVKM, per germline. The CDR3 loop reads CASRRPQGGNYGYTF. In nucleotides, the CDR3 is TGTGCCAGCAGGCGACCACAGGGGGGAAACTATGGCTACACCTTC.